Shown below are 6 T cell receptor beta chains from a single sample sequenced in a study of CD8 T cells in ankylosing spondylitis (TCRdb year 2017). Library generation was performed with 5' RACE. The instrument was an Illumina HiSeq 2500. TCRdb applied fastp at Q25 and MiXCR to the public reads, then kept only in-frame beta chains. Rows with one shared CDR3 protein collapse into an entry with the most common genes and DNA. This sample is represented by approximately 100,000 distinct CDR3 sequences; 8% to 10% of them were singletons. The ten largest make up 9.9% of the sample. Material for sequencing was blood, either unsorted or a sorted T cell fraction (not recorded which). The receptors here all came from a male donor with ankylosing spondylitis or in good health (not recorded which).

This clonotype has at least ten counts. The genes are TRBV12-3 or TRBV12-4 and TRBJ1-5, with D unclear. Deletions cut 6 bases from V and 3 bases from J, with 15 bases between. This CDR3 contains 15 residues. The CDR3: CASSPGPGHNQPQHF. The DNA of the CDR3 is TGTGCCAGCAGCCCGGGCCCCGGCCACAATCAGCCCCAGCATTTT.

The sample holds many counts of this clonotype. This chain links TRBV29-1 with TRBJ2-2; the match to TRBD2 covers 8 bases. Germline values: CDR1 SQVTM, CDR2 ANQGSEA. Losses at the gene ends were 5 bases for V and 0 bases for J; bases not matched to a gene: 2. CDR3 length: 14 amino acids. The CDR3 here is CSVSGGANTGELFF. Written as DNA, the CDR3 is TGCAGCGTTAGCGGGGGAGCGAACACCGGGGAGCTGTTTTTT.

This clonotype was detected ten times or more. The rearrangement uses TRBV29-1 and TRBJ2-5; no definite D call. CDR1 SQVTM and CDR2 ANQGSEA come from the germline V gene. The V and J ends lost 3 bases and 4 bases respectively, with 9 bases between them. The CDR3 extends over 12 amino acids. The CDR3 DNA is TGCAGCGTTGACCCATCGGGAGAGACCCAGTACTTC. Translating gives CSVDPSGETQYF.

Ten or more counts support this clonotype. The chain combines TRBV10-3 with TRBJ2-1, with 11 positions matching TRBD2. After removal of 10 bases from V and 8 bases from J, the junction contained 13 bases not matched to a gene. CDR3 length: 15 residues. CDR1 is ENHRY, CDR2 SYGVKD, per germline. In nucleotides, the CDR3 is TGTGCCACCCGCTCGGGGCTAGCGGGAGGCTATGAGCAGTTCTTC. It codes for CATRSGLAGGYEQFF.

This clonotype occurred many times. V usage is TRBV27 and J usage is TRBJ2-1; D may correspond to TRBD1 or TRBD2 (6 bases each). Germline CDR1 and CDR2: MNHEY and SMNVEV (reference sequence). Trimming shortened V by 7 bases and J by 0 bases, and 10 bases separated the two germline ends. This CDR3 comprises 14 residues. The CDR3 here is CASIGGSSYNEQFF. The DNA of the CDR3 is TGTGCCAGCATAGGGGGGAGCTCCTACAATGAGCAGTTCTTC.

As concerns this clonotype: A read error may produce the germline difference seen at one junction end. The chain has TRBV18 and TRBJ2-3, with D perhaps TRBD1 (5 bases). The CDR3 extends over 12 amino acids. Germline loops: CDR1 KGHSH, CDR2 LQKENI. The CDR3 DNA follows: TGTGTCAGCTCACCAGGGCCAGATACGCAGTATTTT. Translating it yields CVSSPGPDTQYF.